Below, 28 T cell receptor beta chains from the same sample are listed, as sequenced in a study of control samples from healthy donors and cancer patients. Assay: immunoSEQ multiplex PCR; the TCRdb copy retains only in-frame clones and omits some. The sample shows 150,000 to 170,000 clones, around 96% of them seen only once. The sequenced sample was blood. The receptors here all came from a man between 40 and 49 years old in good health.

The chain links TRBV19 to TRBJ1-5; 9 bases align to TRBD1. The CDR3 length is 16 residues. Germline CDR1 reads LNHDA; CDR2 reads SQIVND (reference sequence). V lost 5 bases, J lost 0 bases, and 5 bases stayed unmatched. This chain's CDR3 is CASSAGTGYSNQPQHF. As DNA, the CDR3 is TGTGCCAGTAGTGCCGGGACAGGGTATAGCAATCAGCCCCAGCATTTT. Based on the CDR3 plus reference TRBV19 and TRBJ1-5, the full variable domain is DGGITQSPKYLFRKEGQNVTLSCEQNLNHDAMYWYRQDPGQGLRLIYYSQIVNDFQKGDIAEGYSVSREKKESFPLTVTSAQKNPTAFYLCASSAGTGYSNQPQHFGDGTRLSIL.

The rearrangement uses TRBV5-6 and TRBJ2-1, with D maybe TRBD2 (6 bases). The CDR3 sequence is 15 residues long. Trimming removed 4 bases from V and 0 bases from J, with 11 bases in between. Germline CDR1 and CDR2: SGHDT and YYEEEE. The CDR3 reads CASSGAGSSYNEQFF. The CDR3 DNA reads as TGTGCCAGCAGCGGGGCGGGGAGCTCCTACAATGAGCAGTTCTTC. The entire variable domain, with the rest obtained from reference TRBV5-6 and TRBJ2-1, is as follows: DAGVTQSPTHLIKTRGQQVTLRCSPKSGHDTVSWYQQALGQGPQFIFQYYEEEERQRGNFPDRFSGHQFPNYSSELNVNALLLGDSALYLCASSGAGSSYNEQFFGPGTRLTVL.

This clone was counted only a few times. This rearrangement joins TRBV11-2 to TRBJ2-7, with 8 bases that match TRBD2. The germline V gene has CDR1 SGHAT and CDR2 FQNNGV. After removal of 1 base from V and 4 bases from J, the junction contained 9 bases not matched to a gene. This CDR3 region has 16 residues. The CDR3 region has the DNA TGTGCCAGCAGCTTAGGAACGGGGGGGCTCCCGTACGAGCAGTACTTC. Its protein product is CASSLGTGGLPYEQYF.

This clone has just a few counts. This chain connects TRBV5-1 to TRBJ1-6; D unclear. Trimming removed 2 bases at V and 8 bases at J, with 8 bases between. Germline lookup yields CDR1 SGHRS and CDR2 YFSETQ. This CDR3 region has 13 residues. The CDR3 here is CASSFRADSPLHF. For the CDR3, the DNA is TGCGCCAGCAGCTTTCGGGCGGATTCACCCCTCCACTTT. Filled out from reference TRBV5-1 and TRBJ1-6, the complete variable domain reads KAGVTQTPRYLIKTRGQQVTLSCSPISGHRSVSWYQQTPGQGLQFLFEYFSETQRNKGNFPGRFSGRQFSNSRSEMNVSTLELGDSALYLCASSFRADSPLHFGNGTRLTVT.

The gene calls are TRBV2 and TRBJ2-7, with a weak D call TRBD1 (6 bases). Germline CDR1 is SNHLY and CDR2 is FYNNEI. The V end was cut by 1 base, the J end by 2 bases, with 9 bases between. The CDR3 consists of 14 residues. CDR3 coding DNA: TGTGCCAGCAGTGAAGAGACAGGTCCCTACGAGCAGTACTTC. Translation: CASSEETGPYEQYF.

This chain links TRBV19 with TRBJ2-3; tentatively, D is TRBD2 (6 bases). Trimming stripped 1 base from V and 6 bases from J, with 11 bases between. The CDR3 length is 14 residues. Germline V gene sequence: CDR1 LNHDA, CDR2 SQIVND (reference sequence). The CDR3 DNA reads as TGTGCCAGTAGTATAGTGGCTAGCGTGGATACGCAGTATTTT. Protein sequence: CASSIVASVDTQYF.

The CDR3 region is CASSLAGRVNTEAFF. The CDR3 DNA follows: TGTGCCAGCAGTTTAGCCGGGCGGGTGAACACTGAAGCTTTCTTT. The rearrangement uses TRBV27 and TRBJ1-1; D gene unclear. The CDR3 spans 15 residues. In germline, CDR1 is MNHEY, CDR2 SMNVEV (reference sequence). V was trimmed by 2 bases and J by 0 bases, leaving 10 bases between them.

The V and J genes are TRBV19 and TRBJ1-3; D gene uncertain. This CDR3 is 14 amino acids long. The germline V and J ends were trimmed by 5 bases and 1 base, with 9 bases remaining between them. CDR1 is LNHDA, CDR2 SQIVND, per germline (reference sequence). In nucleotides, the CDR3 is TGTGCCAGTAGTCCGTATGCTTCTGGAAACACCATATATTTT. This gives the protein CASSPYASGNTIYF.

The CDR3 coding sequence is TGTGCCAGCAGCTTAGCGGGCGCTTCTTACAATGAGCAGTTCTTC. It translates to CASSLAGASYNEQFF. V and J are TRBV13 and TRBJ2-1, with D uncertain. V lost 1 base and J lost 4, with 11 bases in between. Germline CDR1 PRHDT, CDR2 FYEKMQ (reference sequence). The CDR3 length is 15 residues.

The CDR3 loop is CASRTLTENEQYF. CDR3 bases: TGTGCCAGCAGGACGCTGACAGAGAACGAGCAGTACTTC. The chain uses TRBV12-3 or TRBV12-4 and TRBJ2-7, with D possibly TRBD1 on 5 matching bases. The ends were cut back, 6 bases at V and 5 bases at J, with 14 bases in the middle. The CDR3 is made up of 13 amino acids.

V is TRBV5-1 and J is TRBJ1-4, with 9 bases matching TRBD1. V shed 3 bases and J 7 bases; nucleotides not matched to a gene: 7. Looked up from germline, CDR1 is SGHRS and CDR2 is YFSETQ. The CDR3 is made up of 15 amino acids. The CDR3 sequence: CASSSWTGEGEKLFF. CDR3 coding DNA: TGCGCCAGCAGCTCGTGGACAGGGGAGGGTGAAAAACTGTTTTTT.

CDR3 in amino acids: CASSRTGPTYEQYF. For the CDR3, the DNA is TGTGCCAGCAGCCGCACCGGGCCTACCTACGAGCAGTACTTC. This chain uses TRBV27 with TRBJ2-7, with D hard to call. With 6 bases removed from V and 2 bases from J, the gap between germline ends came to 14 bases. Germline V gives CDR1 MNHEY, CDR2 SMNVEV (reference sequence). The CDR3 has 14 residues.

V gene TRBV7-6 combines with J gene TRBJ1-1, with TRBD1 identical over 9 bases. CDR3 length: 16 residues. Per germline, CDR1 SGHVS and CDR2 FNYEAQ. V shed 1 base, J shed 5 bases, and the junction held 8 bases outside the gene matches. CDR3 DNA sequence: TGTGCCAGCAGCTTAGACTCGGACAGGGGCTTGACTGAAGCTTTCTTT. Amino acids: CASSLDSDRGLTEAFF.

The rearrangement uses TRBV10-1 and TRBJ2-1, with D unclear. The CDR3 consists of 16 residues. The germline V and J ends were trimmed by 0 bases and 0 bases, with 9 bases remaining between them. Germline CDR1 WNHNN, CDR2 SYGVQD (reference sequence). CDR3 sequence (DNA): TGCGCCAGCAGTGAGTCGAAATCTAGCTCCTACAATGAGCAGTTCTTC. Encoded protein: CASSESKSSSYNEQFF.

This sequence joins TRBV28 and TRBJ1-2; D may be TRBD1 (5 bases). There are 13 residues in the CDR3. Per the germline V gene, CDR1 is MDHEN and CDR2 is SYDVKM. V lost 5 bases, J lost 8 bases, and 15 bases lay in between. DNA for the CDR3: TGTGCCAGCAGTAGACGGGGGGGTAGAGGCTACACCTTC. Its protein product is CASSRRGGRGYTF.

V usage is TRBV3-1 (or the pseudogene TRBV3-2) and J usage is TRBJ2-3, with 7 bases lining up with TRBD2. Germline CDR1 and CDR2: LGHDT and YNNKEL (reference sequence). The junction had 7 bases not matched to a gene; V was cut back by 1 base and J by 0 bases. CDR3 size: 17 residues. In DNA form, the CDR3 reads TGTGCCAGCAGCCAAGTCCGGCCTAGCGGTAGCACAGATACGCAGTATTTT. It specifies CASSQVRPSGSTDTQYF.

Only one count was recorded for this clone. This chain connects TRBV7-3 to TRBJ1-1; no firm D call. V was shortened by 2 bases and J by 0 bases, with 4 bases between the two germline ends. Germline V CDR1 and CDR2: SGHTA, FQGTGA. This CDR3 comprises 13 residues. The CDR3, as DNA: TGTGCCAGCAGCTTAGGGATGAACACTGAAGCTTTCTTT. This encodes CASSLGMNTEAFF.

V usage is TRBV7-9 and J usage is TRBJ2-1, with D possibly being TRBD1 (6 bases). Germline values: CDR1 SEHNR, CDR2 FQNEAQ (reference sequence). The CDR3 has 17 amino acids. The V end was cut by 9 bases, the J end by 2 bases, with 23 bases between. The CDR3 DNA is TGTGCCAGTCATCGGGGCACAGGGACGGGGACCTACAATGAGCAGTTCTTC. Translating gives CASHRGTGTGTYNEQFF.

The CDR3 region has the DNA TGCGCCAGCAGCCAAGGGGAAGGGATGGATGATGGCTACACCTTC. This gives the protein CASSQGEGMDDGYTF. The gene calls are TRBV4-1 and TRBJ1-2; D is unresolved. The CDR3 has 15 amino acids. With 1 base removed from V and 6 bases from J, the gap between germline ends came to 15 bases. CDR1 and CDR2 from the germline V gene are MGHRA and YSYEKL.

The chain combines TRBV13 with TRBJ2-1, with 15 bases fitting TRBD2. Germline V gives CDR1 PRHDT, CDR2 FYEKMQ (reference sequence). J lost 7 bases, V lost 3 bases, and 7 bases had no gene match. The CDR3 runs 17 residues. This chain's CDR3 is CASSLGTSGGTGNEQFF. CDR3 sequence (DNA): TGTGCCAGCAGCTTGGGGACTAGCGGGGGGACGGGGAATGAGCAGTTCTTC.

The genes are TRBV5-1 and TRBJ1-1; D may be TRBD1 (5 bases). This CDR3 contains 14 residues. Per the germline V gene, CDR1 is SGHRS and CDR2 is YFSETQ. The germline V and J ends were trimmed by 4 bases and 10 bases, with 20 bases remaining between them. CDR3 sequence reads: CASSPLEIGRAAFF. The CDR3 DNA follows: TGCGCCAGCAGCCCCCTAGAGATAGGCAGGGCAGCTTTCTTT.

The chain combines TRBV6-4 with TRBJ1-6; TRBD1 is a possible D gene (6 bases). The V and J ends lost 6 bases and 9 bases respectively, with 18 bases between them. There are 15 residues in the CDR3. CDR1 MRHNA and CDR2 SNTAGT come from the germline V gene. CDR3 coding DNA: TGTGCCAGCAGGCGGGGGACATCGGATTCTTCACCCCTCCACTTT. Its protein is CASRRGTSDSSPLHF.

The chain has TRBV5-4 and TRBJ1-1, with D hard to call. V lost 4 bases and J 1 base, leaving 14 bases between the germline ends. CDR1 is SGHNT, CDR2 YYREEE, per germline (reference sequence). The length of the CDR3 is 15 residues. The CDR3 DNA is TGTGCCAGCAGCCTTACTCCCCAGACGAACACTGAAGCTTTCTTT. It codes for CASSLTPQTNTEAFF.

The rearrangement joins TRBV30 to TRBJ1-3; D is perhaps TRBD1 (6 bases). Germline V gene lookup returns CDR1 GTSNPN and CDR2 SVGIG (reference sequence). CDR3 length: 14 amino acids. Trimming stripped 2 bases from V and 2 bases from J, with 10 bases between. As DNA, the CDR3 is TGTGCCTGGAGTAGGGGGACGACTGGAAACACCATATATTTT. This gives the protein CAWSRGTTGNTIYF.

V is TRBV6-2 or TRBV6-3 and J is TRBJ1-1, with 8 bases that match TRBD1. This CDR3 comprises 14 residues. Germline V lookup: CDR1 MNHEY, CDR2 SVGEGT. V was clipped by 3 bases and J by 4 bases; unmatched bases: 4. The CDR3, as DNA: TGTGCCAGCAGTTATTCTGACAGGGGCACTGAAGCTTTCTTT. Encoded protein: CASSYSDRGTEAFF.

The gene calls are TRBV7-9 and TRBJ1-1; 9 bases match TRBD1. V lost 3 bases to trimming and J lost 4 bases; unmatched junction nucleotides: 0. Germline CDR1 is SEHNR and CDR2 is FQNEAQ (reference sequence). This CDR3 is built from 13 residues. CDR3 DNA sequence: TGTGCCAGCAGCTTGGACAGGGGCACTGAAGCTTTCTTT. The encoded protein is CASSLDRGTEAFF.

V and J are TRBV28 and TRBJ1-1; 7 nucleotides line up with TRBD1. J was trimmed by 1 base and V by 4 bases; bases with no gene match: 6. The CDR3 runs 15 residues. Germline lookup yields CDR1 MDHEN and CDR2 SYDVKM. The CDR3 region is CASSSDGTANTEAFF. CDR3 bases: TGTGCCAGCAGTTCAGACGGGACAGCGAACACTGAAGCTTTCTTT.

The chain recombines TRBV10-2 with TRBJ1-5; 7 bases match TRBD1. This CDR3 is 13 amino acids long. The V segment lost 7 bases and the J segment 4 bases; nucleotides outside the gene matches: 4. CDR1 is WSHSY and CDR2 is SAAADI in the germline V gene. The CDR3 reads CASNGQVNQPQHF. In DNA, the CDR3 is TGCGCCAGCAACGGACAGGTTAATCAGCCCCAGCATTTT.